Each of the 31 T cell receptor beta chains below was sequenced from the same sample in a study of cytomegalovirus exposure and HLA in healthy donors. 60 Vbeta and 13 Jbeta primers were used in PCR. Repertoires were generated with immunoSEQ multiplex PCR, while TCRdb's copy carries only in-frame clones and drops some. The sample holds around 150,000 clones; less than 80% are singletons and the top ten take about 2%. The sequenced material came from PBMCs. The receptor set was obtained from a man aged 35 to 55 in good health and CMV-seronegative.

The rearrangement joins TRBV6-6 to TRBJ2-5; D gene ambiguous. V was shortened by 7 bases and J by 0 bases, with 9 bases between the two germline ends. The CDR3 extends over 13 amino acids. From germline, CDR1 is MNHNY and CDR2 SVGAGI (reference sequence). The CDR3 sequence is CASTAAYQETQYF. CDR3 nucleotides: TGTGCCAGCACGGCAGCGTACCAAGAGACCCAGTACTTC.

J is TRBJ1-2 and V is TRBV5-1; D ambiguous. The ends were cut back, 0 bases at V and 9 bases at J, with 15 bases in the middle. This CDR3 comprises 14 residues. Germline CDR1 SGHRS, CDR2 YFSETQ. The DNA of the CDR3 is TGCGCCAGCAGCTTGGCCCTTGGGCGACGGTGCTACACCTTC. This sequence encodes CASSLALGRRCYTF.

This sequence joins TRBV10-3 and TRBJ2-3, with TRBD1 as a possible D gene (6 bases). V was trimmed by 6 bases and J by 1 base, leaving 11 bases between them. This CDR3 contains 14 residues. Germline CDR1 reads ENHRY; CDR2 reads SYGVKD. The CDR3 DNA follows: TGTGCCATCAGCCCAGAGGGGGGCACAGATACGCAGTATTTT. Its protein product is CAISPEGGTDTQYF.

This CDR3 reads CASSSRRWRTNTGELFF. CDR3 coding DNA: TGTGCCAGCAGCTCACGCCGGTGGAGGACGAACACCGGGGAGCTGTTTTTT. The chain is built from TRBV7-8 and TRBJ2-2, with D possibly matching TRBD2 (5 bases). The V gene's germline CDR1 is SGHVS and CDR2 FQNEAQ. V was clipped by 4 bases and J by 0 bases, with 15 bases between them. The CDR3 contains 17 residues.

The gene calls are TRBV5-1 and TRBJ2-7, with 8 bases identical to TRBD2. Germline values: CDR1 SGHRS, CDR2 YFSETQ. The CDR3 sequence is 15 residues long. The J segment lost 4 bases and the V segment lost 0 bases, leaving 6 bases of the junction unmatched. CDR3 region: CASSLGLALSYEQYF. In nucleotides, the CDR3 is TGCGCCAGCAGCTTGGGACTAGCGTTGAGTTACGAGCAGTACTTC.

This chain links TRBV6-6 with TRBJ2-5, with D perhaps matching TRBD2 (5 bases). Gene TRBJ2-7 matches the end of the DNA better, so the J call may be wrong. CDR3 size: 12 residues. Germline CDR1 MNHNY, CDR2 SVGAGI (reference sequence). CDR3 loop: CASALVAGEQYF. The CDR3 DNA follows: TGTGCCAGCGCGCTAGTGGCGGGCGAGCAGTACTTC.

This chain connects TRBV5-5 to TRBJ2-5; 10 nucleotides agree with TRBD1. The CDR3 consists of 15 residues. CDR1 SGHKS and CDR2 YYEKEE come from the germline V gene (reference sequence). J gave up 5 bases and V 7 bases, and 11 bases lay outside the gene matches. This CDR3 is CASGYRDRGPETQYF. The DNA of the CDR3 is TGTGCCAGCGGGTACCGGGACAGGGGTCCGGAGACCCAGTACTTC.

J is TRBJ1-1 and V is TRBV28, with a weak D call TRBD1 (6 bases). This CDR3 has 15 residues. The V end was cut by 6 bases, the J end by 0 bases, with 14 bases between. Germline CDR1 MDHEN, CDR2 SYDVKM. The CDR3 DNA sequence: TGTGCCAGCAGGAAACCAACAGGGCTGAACACTGAAGCTTTCTTT. Translating gives CASRKPTGLNTEAFF. The entire variable domain, with the rest obtained from reference TRBV28 and TRBJ1-1, is as follows: DVKVTQSSRYLVKRTGEKVFLECVQDMDHENMFWYRQDPGLGLRLIYFSYDVKMKEKGDIPEGYSVSREKKERFSLILESASTNQTSMYLCASRKPTGLNTEAFFGQGTRLTVV.

The chain employs TRBV9 and TRBJ2-3; 9 bases map to TRBD2. Germline CDR1 and CDR2: SGDLS and YYNGEE. The V and J ends lost 0 bases and 3 bases, in that order; junction bases with no gene match: 5. This CDR3 has 16 residues. DNA of the CDR3: TGTGCCAGCAGCGTAGGGCGGGAGGGGTGGACAGATACGCAGTATTTT. This sequence encodes CASSVGREGWTDTQYF. Full variable domain (rest looked up from reference TRBV9 and TRBJ2-3): DSGVTQTPKHLITATGQRVTLRCSPRSGDLSVYWYQQSLDQGLQFLIQYYNGEERAKGNILERFSAQQFPDLHSELNLSSLELGDSALYFCASSVGREGWTDTQYFGPGTRLTVL.

The V and J genes are TRBV2 and TRBJ2-7; TRBD1 might be the D (5 bases). Per germline, CDR1 SNHLY and CDR2 FYNNEI. Trimming took off 10 bases at V and 2 bases at J, with 15 bases between the two ends. The CDR3 extends over 13 amino acids. The CDR3 spells CATRTSYAYEQYF. In DNA form, the CDR3 reads TGTGCCACCAGGACATCCTACGCCTACGAGCAGTACTTC.

The genes are TRBV7-9 and TRBJ2-7, with 7 bases fitting TRBD1. J lost 2 bases, V lost 5 bases, and 3 bases had no gene match. This CDR3 is 13 amino acids long. Germline V gives CDR1 SEHNR, CDR2 FQNEAQ (reference sequence). CDR3 protein: CASSHGTAYEQYF. As DNA, the CDR3 is TGTGCCAGCAGCCACGGGACAGCCTACGAGCAGTACTTC.

V and J are TRBV29-1 and TRBJ2-7, with 11 bases identical to TRBD1. This CDR3 is 14 amino acids long. J was trimmed by 5 bases and V by 3 bases; bases with no gene match: 6. CDR1 and CDR2 from the germline V gene are SQVTM and ANQGSEA. The CDR3 here is CSVDGQGARDEQYF. Written as DNA, the CDR3 is TGCAGCGTTGATGGACAGGGGGCGCGGGACGAGCAGTACTTC.

This chain joins TRBV6-1 and TRBJ1-5; tentatively, D is TRBD1 (5 bases). This CDR3 contains 15 residues. Trimming cost V 10 bases and J 0 bases, with 16 bases left between them. CDR1 MNHNS and CDR2 SASEGT come from the germline V gene. CDR3 nucleotide sequence: TGTGCCACAAAAGGGGCGGATAATAGCAATCAGCCCCAGCATTTT. Its translation: CATKGADNSNQPQHF.

V and J are TRBV5-1 and TRBJ2-1, with 9 bases fitting TRBD1. Germline trimming cut 4 bases from V and 9 bases from J; bases unmatched to any gene: 14. CDR3 size: 16 residues. Germline V CDR1 and CDR2: SGHRS, YFSETQ. The CDR3 is CASSGGQGMTVGEQFF. The CDR3 DNA reads TGCGCCAGCAGCGGGGGACAGGGTATGACGGTAGGTGAGCAGTTCTTC.

This chain joins TRBV6-1 and TRBJ2-2; 7 nucleotides align to TRBD2. The CDR3 is 14 residues long. CDR1 is MNHNS and CDR2 is SASEGT in the germline V gene. The J segment lost 7 bases and the V segment lost 6 bases, leaving 8 bases of the junction unmatched. CDR3 amino acids: CASSGGGIGGELFF. The CDR3 DNA sequence: TGTGCCAGCAGCGGGGGAGGGATCGGCGGGGAGCTGTTTTTT.

The chain carries TRBV7-2 and TRBJ1-1; D is unclear. V lost 6 bases to trimming and J lost 6 bases, with 14 bases between them. The CDR3 is made up of 13 amino acids. CDR1 SGHTA and CDR2 FQGNSA come from the germline V gene. CDR3: CASRYPGGSEAFF. CDR3 in DNA: TGTGCCAGCAGATATCCGGGTGGGTCTGAAGCTTTCTTT.

This clone was seen only a few times. This sequence joins TRBV7-6 and TRBJ2-2; D may be TRBD2 (7 bases). V dropped 8 bases and J dropped 2 bases, with 15 bases sitting between them. The CDR3 is 15 amino acids. In germline, CDR1 is SGHVS, CDR2 FNYEAQ. CDR3 DNA: TGTGCCAGCGGCCGAAGGGGGGGAAACACCGGGGAGCTGTTTTTT. Protein sequence: CASGRRGGNTGELFF.

This chain uses TRBV4-1 with TRBJ2-3; 13 bases fit TRBD2. Looked up from germline, CDR1 is MGHRA and CDR2 is YSYEKL. Germline trimming cut 1 base from V and 2 bases from J; bases unmatched to any gene: 9. The CDR3 has 19 amino acids. CDR3 in amino acids: CASSQVRLGLAGDTDTQYF. Written as DNA, the CDR3 is TGCGCCAGCAGCCAAGTAAGGCTAGGACTAGCGGGAGACACAGATACGCAGTATTTT.

The chain links TRBV27 to TRBJ2-1, with 9 bases identical to TRBD2. Losses at the gene ends were 2 bases for V and 7 bases for J; bases not matched to a gene: 9. CDR3 length: 16 amino acids. Germline V gives CDR1 MNHEY, CDR2 SMNVEV (reference sequence). The CDR3 region has the DNA TGTGCCAGCAGTTTAAGGGCTAGCGGGACCCCTAATGAGCAGTTCTTC. Its protein product is CASSLRASGTPNEQFF.

The chain joins TRBV21-1 to TRBJ2-7; whether TRBD2, the table's D call, matches the DNA was not checked. TRBV21-1 counts as a pseudogene. The CDR3 contains 16 residues. CDR3: CASKGGRKPSPYEQYF. The CDR3 nucleotides are TGTGCCAGCAAGGGGGGGAGAAAGCCGAGCCCCTACGAGCAGTACTTC.

This sequence joins TRBV6-1 and TRBJ1-4, with unresolved D. The germline V and J ends were trimmed by 6 bases and 2 bases, with 10 bases remaining between them. The CDR3 covers 14 residues. The germline gives CDR1 MNHNS, CDR2 SASEGT. CDR3 protein: CASSRVSTNEKLFF. In nucleotides, the CDR3 is TGTGCCAGCAGCCGGGTGTCTACTAATGAAAAACTGTTTTTT.

This chain connects TRBV4-1 to TRBJ2-5, with 9 positions matching TRBD2. Trimming cost V 5 bases and J 2 bases; bases outside gene matches: 6. The CDR3 is made up of 15 amino acids. The germline V gene encodes CDR1 MGHRA and CDR2 YSYEKL. This CDR3 is CASSFSGGIQETQYF. The CDR3 DNA sequence: TGCGCCAGCAGCTTTAGCGGGGGAATACAAGAGACCCAGTACTTC.

This chain joins TRBV21-1 and TRBJ2-7; no check of the table's D call, TRBD2, against the DNA was made. TRBV21-1 is listed as a pseudogene. The CDR3 sequence is 14 residues long. The CDR3 loop reads CASHRGGSSYEQYF. CDR3 sequence (DNA): TGTGCCAGCCACCGGGGGGGGAGCTCCTACGAGCAGTACTTC.

CDR3 coding DNA: TGTGCCAGCAGTTTCACCGGGTTGACTGAAGCTTTCTTT. Protein: CASSFTGLTEAFF. The J gene is TRBJ1-1, the V gene TRBV7-9; D gene uncertain. Germline CDR1 SEHNR, CDR2 FQNEAQ (reference sequence). CDR3 length equals 13 residues. With 6 bases removed from V and 5 bases from J, the gap between germline ends came to 13 bases. Full variable domain (missing parts from reference TRBV7-9 and TRBJ1-1): DTGVSQNPRHKITKRGQNVTFRCDPISEHNRLYWYRQTLGQGPEFLTYFQNEAQLEKSRLLSDRFSAERPKGSFSTLEIQRTEQGDSAMYLCASSFTGLTEAFFGQGTRLTVV.

The chain combines TRBV9 with TRBJ2-7; 7 bases agree with TRBD2. CDR1 and CDR2 from the germline V gene are SGDLS and YYNGEE. The CDR3 is 13 amino acids. With V trimmed by 2 bases and J by 4 bases, 3 bases remained unmatched. The CDR3 region has the DNA TGTGCCAGCAGCGTCGGCGGGAGTTACGAGCAGTACTTC. As protein: CASSVGGSYEQYF.

The chain combines TRBV29-1 with TRBJ2-4; maybe TRBD1 (6 bases). Per germline, CDR1 SQVTM and CDR2 ANQGSEA. The V end was cut by 5 bases, the J end by 0 bases, with 11 bases between. The CDR3 is 14 residues long. Here the CDR3 reads CSVRGTLAKNIQYF. Written as DNA, the CDR3 is TGCAGCGTTAGGGGGACCCTAGCCAAAAACATTCAGTACTTC.

The rearrangement uses TRBV29-1 and TRBJ1-1, with TRBD1 matching over 9 bases. The length of the CDR3 is 14 residues. Trimming cost V 6 bases and J 1 base; bases outside gene matches: 6. Looked up from germline, CDR1 is SQVTM and CDR2 is ANQGSEA. Here the CDR3 reads CSVSRTGANTEAFF. The CDR3 region has the DNA TGCAGCGTCTCAAGGACAGGGGCGAACACTGAAGCTTTCTTT.

V usage is TRBV18 and J usage is TRBJ1-5, with 12 bases lining up with TRBD1. The trim removed 2 bases at V and 11 bases at J, leaving 4 bases unmatched. This CDR3 has 14 amino acids. Germline V lookup: CDR1 KGHSH, CDR2 LQKENI. Here the CDR3 DNA reads TGTGCCAGCTCACCAGGGACAGGGGGCGCGTCCCAGCATTTT. It codes for CASSPGTGGASQHF.

As to this clone: The germline gene is not matched at one end of the junction; a read error may be the cause. The chain combines TRBV27 with TRBJ2-1; D is ambiguous. This CDR3 region has 16 residues. The germline gives CDR1 MNHEY, CDR2 SMNVEV (reference sequence). CDR3 protein: CASSLDSLPPYTEQFF. CDR3 nucleotide sequence: TGTGCCAGCAGTTTAGACTCCTTACCCCCCTACACTGAGCAGTTCTTC.

The chain combines TRBV19 with TRBJ1-2; TRBD1 aligns across 10 bases. J lost 8 bases, V lost 6 bases, and 9 bases had no gene match. The germline gives CDR1 LNHDA, CDR2 SQIVND (reference sequence). The CDR3 has 14 amino acids. The CDR3 protein is CASRTRRDRGGYTF. The CDR3 bases are TGTGCCAGTAGAACCCGCCGGGACAGGGGAGGCTACACCTTC.

V usage is TRBV30 and J usage is TRBJ2-1; possibly TRBD2 for D (5 bases). The CDR3 has 11 amino acids. Germline values: CDR1 GTSNPN, CDR2 SVGIG (reference sequence). V lost 3 bases and J lost 9, with 9 bases in between. CDR3 residues: CAWRGLVEQFF. The CDR3 region has the DNA TGTGCCTGGAGAGGACTCGTTGAGCAGTTCTTC.